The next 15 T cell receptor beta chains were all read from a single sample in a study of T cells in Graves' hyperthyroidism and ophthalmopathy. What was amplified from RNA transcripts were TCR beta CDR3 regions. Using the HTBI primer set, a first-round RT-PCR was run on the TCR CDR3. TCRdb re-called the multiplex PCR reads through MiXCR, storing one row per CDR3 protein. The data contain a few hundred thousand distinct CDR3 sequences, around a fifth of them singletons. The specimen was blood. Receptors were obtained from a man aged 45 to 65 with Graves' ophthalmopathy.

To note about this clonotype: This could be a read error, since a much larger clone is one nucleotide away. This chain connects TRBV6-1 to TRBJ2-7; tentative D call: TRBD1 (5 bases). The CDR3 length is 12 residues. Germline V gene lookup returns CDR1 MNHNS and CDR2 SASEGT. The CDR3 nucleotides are TGTGCCGTGAGTAGGGGCTCCTACGGGCAGTACTTC. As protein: CAVSRGSYGQYF.

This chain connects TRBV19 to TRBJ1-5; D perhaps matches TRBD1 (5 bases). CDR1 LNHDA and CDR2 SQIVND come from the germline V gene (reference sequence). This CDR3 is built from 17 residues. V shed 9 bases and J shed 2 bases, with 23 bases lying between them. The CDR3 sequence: CASSGPGRAGGNQPQHF. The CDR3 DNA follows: TGTGCCAGCTCCGGGCCGGGGAGGGCGGGGGGCAATCAGCCCCAGCATTTT.

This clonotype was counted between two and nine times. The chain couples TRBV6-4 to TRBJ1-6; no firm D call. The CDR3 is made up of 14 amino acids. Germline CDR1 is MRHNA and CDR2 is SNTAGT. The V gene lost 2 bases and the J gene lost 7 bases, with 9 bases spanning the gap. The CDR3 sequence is CASSDGIANSPLHF. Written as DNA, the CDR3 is TGTGCCAGCAGTGACGGTATCGCCAATTCACCCCTCCACTTT.

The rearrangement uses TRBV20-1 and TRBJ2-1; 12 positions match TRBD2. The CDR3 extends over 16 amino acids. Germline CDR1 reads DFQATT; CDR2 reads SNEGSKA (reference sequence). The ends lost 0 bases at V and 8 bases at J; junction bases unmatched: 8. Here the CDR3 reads CSARDPLAGGPDEQFF. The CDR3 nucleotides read TGCAGTGCTAGAGACCCGCTAGCGGGAGGGCCCGATGAGCAGTTCTTC.

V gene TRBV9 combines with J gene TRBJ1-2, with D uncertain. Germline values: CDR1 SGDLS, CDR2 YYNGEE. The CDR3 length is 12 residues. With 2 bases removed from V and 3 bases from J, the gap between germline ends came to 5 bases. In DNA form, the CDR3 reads TGTGCCAGCAGCGTTACGGACTATGGCTACACCTTC. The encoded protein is CASSVTDYGYTF.

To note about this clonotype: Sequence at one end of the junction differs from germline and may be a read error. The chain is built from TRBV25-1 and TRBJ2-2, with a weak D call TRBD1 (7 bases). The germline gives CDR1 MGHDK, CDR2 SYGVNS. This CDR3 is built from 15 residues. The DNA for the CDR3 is TGTGCCAGCAGGATTTCAGGGGGGAACACCGGGGAGCCGTTTTTT. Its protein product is CASRISGGNTGEPFF.

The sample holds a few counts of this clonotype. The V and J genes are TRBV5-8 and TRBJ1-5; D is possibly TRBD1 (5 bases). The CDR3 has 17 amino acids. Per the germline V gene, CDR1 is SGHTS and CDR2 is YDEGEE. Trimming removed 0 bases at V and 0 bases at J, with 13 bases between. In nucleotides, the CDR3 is TGTGCCAGCAGCTTGGGAACTGACAGCTATAGCAATCAGCCCCAGCATTTT. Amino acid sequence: CASSLGTDSYSNQPQHF.

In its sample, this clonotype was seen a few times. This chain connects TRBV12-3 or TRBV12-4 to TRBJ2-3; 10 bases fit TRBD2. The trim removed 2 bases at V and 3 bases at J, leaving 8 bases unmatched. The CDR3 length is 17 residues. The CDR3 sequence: CASSLLALAGSTDTQYF. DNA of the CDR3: TGTGCCAGCAGTTTACTCGCACTAGCGGGATCGACAGATACGCAGTATTTT.

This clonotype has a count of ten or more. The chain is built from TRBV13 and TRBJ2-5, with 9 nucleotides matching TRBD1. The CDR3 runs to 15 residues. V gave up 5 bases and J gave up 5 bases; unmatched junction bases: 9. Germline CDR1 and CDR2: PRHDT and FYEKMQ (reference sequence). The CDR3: CASSNRDRDRETQYF. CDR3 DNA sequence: TGTGCCAGCAGCAACCGGGACAGGGACCGGGAGACCCAGTACTTC.

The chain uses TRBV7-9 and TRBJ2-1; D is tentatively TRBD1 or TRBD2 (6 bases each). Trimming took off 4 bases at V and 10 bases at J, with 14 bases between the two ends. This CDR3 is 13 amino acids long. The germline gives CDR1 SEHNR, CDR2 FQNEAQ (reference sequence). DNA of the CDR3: TGTGCCAGCAGCTCAAGGGGGGAGGTGGAGCAGTTCTTC. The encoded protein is CASSSRGEVEQFF.

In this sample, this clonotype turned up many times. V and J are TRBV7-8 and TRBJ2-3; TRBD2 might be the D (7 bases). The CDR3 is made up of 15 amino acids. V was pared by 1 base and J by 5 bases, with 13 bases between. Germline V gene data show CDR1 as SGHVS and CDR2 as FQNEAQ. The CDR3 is CASSLGAGAQDTQYF. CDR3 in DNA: TGTGCCAGCAGCTTAGGGGCGGGGGCCCAAGATACGCAGTATTTT.

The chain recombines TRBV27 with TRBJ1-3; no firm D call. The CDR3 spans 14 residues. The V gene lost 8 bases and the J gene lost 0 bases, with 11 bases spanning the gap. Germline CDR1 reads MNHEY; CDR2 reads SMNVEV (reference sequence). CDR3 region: CASGTGSSGNTIYF. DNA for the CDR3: TGTGCCAGCGGAACGGGGAGCTCTGGAAACACCATATATTTT.

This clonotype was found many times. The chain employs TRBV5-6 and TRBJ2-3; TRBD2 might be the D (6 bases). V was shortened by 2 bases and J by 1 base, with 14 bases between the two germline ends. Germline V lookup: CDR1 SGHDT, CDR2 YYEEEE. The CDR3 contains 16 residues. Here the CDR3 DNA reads TGTGCCAGCAGCTTTAGGGGCCCGGGGGGCACAGATACGCAGTATTTT. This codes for CASSFRGPGGTDTQYF.

Written as DNA, the CDR3 is TGCAGCGTGGGCACTAAAACAGATACGCAGTATTTT. It is translated as CSVGTKTDTQYF. J is TRBJ2-3 and V is TRBV29-1, with D hard to call. Looked up from germline, CDR1 is SQVTM and CDR2 is ANQGSEA. The CDR3 runs 12 residues. V was shortened by 6 bases and J by 3 bases, with 10 bases between the two germline ends.

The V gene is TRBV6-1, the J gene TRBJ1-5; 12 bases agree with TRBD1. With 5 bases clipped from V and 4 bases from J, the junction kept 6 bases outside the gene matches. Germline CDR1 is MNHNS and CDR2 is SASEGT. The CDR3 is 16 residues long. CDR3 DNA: TGTGCCAGCAGTTCCCGGGACAGGGGGCGGAATCAGCCCCAGCATTTT. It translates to CASSSRDRGRNQPQHF.